Shown below are 20 T cell receptor beta chains from a single sample sequenced in a study of blood T cell repertoires in COVID-19. Sequencing used immunoSEQ multiplex PCR; TCRdb keeps in-frame clones, though not all of them. Of under 300,000 clones in the sample, 81% were seen once. Specimen: peripheral blood. These receptor sequences come from a woman aged 55-69 years with active or convalescent COVID-19.

The rearrangement uses TRBV30 and TRBJ1-5; 9 nucleotides align to TRBD1. Trimming cost V 2 bases and J 4 bases; bases outside gene matches: 6. Germline CDR1 GTSNPN, CDR2 SVGIG (reference sequence). The CDR3 runs 15 residues. In nucleotides, the CDR3 is TGTGCCTGGAGTCGTGGGACAGGGCTAAATCAGCCCCAGCATTTT. This encodes CAWSRGTGLNQPQHF. Supplemented by reference TRBV30 and TRBJ1-5, the full variable domain reads SQTIHQWPATLVQPVGSPLSLECTVEGTSNPNLYWYRQAAGRGLQLLFYSVGIGQISSEVPQNLSASRPQDRQFILSSKKLLLSDSGFYLCAWSRGTGLNQPQHFGDGTRLSIL.

The chain carries TRBV2 and TRBJ1-3, with 8 positions matching TRBD1. The CDR3 has 15 residues. Germline CDR1 SNHLY, CDR2 FYNNEI. V lost 5 bases and J lost 1; bases outside the gene matches: 4. CDR3 loop: CASSRTGGSGNTIYF. The DNA for the CDR3 is TGTGCCAGCAGTCGAACAGGGGGGTCTGGAAACACCATATATTTT.

The chain uses TRBV3-1 (or the pseudogene TRBV3-2) and TRBJ2-7, with 7 bases matching TRBD2. V shed 4 bases and J 9 bases; nucleotides not matched to a gene: 9. CDR1 and CDR2 (germline): LGHDT, YNNKEL (reference sequence). The CDR3 loop spans 13 amino acids. The chain's CDR3 is CASSPLGGARQYF. The CDR3 DNA reads as TGTGCCAGCAGCCCGCTGGGAGGGGCGAGGCAGTACTTC.

In its sample, this clone was seen once. The chain combines TRBV7-7 with TRBJ2-3, with TRBD2 as a possible D gene (5 bases). Germline CDR1 and CDR2: SSHAT and FNYEAQ (reference sequence). The germline V and J ends were trimmed by 5 bases and 8 bases, with 17 bases remaining between them. The CDR3 has 14 residues. CDR3 sequence reads: CASSRLEDRGTQYF. CDR3 nucleotide sequence: TGTGCCAGCAGCCGTTTAGAGGATCGGGGTACGCAGTATTTT.

Ten or more counts support this clone. This CDR3 is also generated by other DNA sequences in the sample. The V call is TRBV7-3, the J call TRBJ1-1; D not certain. V gave up 3 bases and J gave up 1 base, with 6 bases separating them. The CDR3 is 13 amino acids. CDR1 and CDR2 (germline): SGHTA, FQGTGA. CDR3 protein: CASSLSGNTEAFF. The CDR3 nucleotides are TGTGCCAGCAGCTTGTCCGGGAACACTGAAGCTTTCTTT.

The V gene is TRBV19, the J gene TRBJ1-2, with D perhaps TRBD1 (5 bases). CDR3 size: 11 residues. Germline V lookup: CDR1 LNHDA, CDR2 SQIVND (reference sequence). Trimming left V 7 bases short and J 7 bases short, with 10 bases between. CDR3 nucleotides: TGTGCCAGTATGCGGGGCAGTGGCTACACCTTC. This encodes CASMRGSGYTF.

The chain recombines TRBV19 with TRBJ2-5, with TRBD1 as a possible D gene (6 bases). From germline, CDR1 is LNHDA and CDR2 SQIVND (reference sequence). The V end was cut by 8 bases, the J end by 1 base, with 20 bases between. The CDR3 has 16 amino acids. The CDR3 region is CASSDAARGGQETQYF. Written as DNA, the CDR3 is TGTGCCAGTTCCGACGCGGCCAGGGGTGGCCAAGAGACCCAGTACTTC.

The V call is TRBV19, the J call TRBJ1-1; no definite D call. The V and J ends lost 5 bases and 4 bases respectively, with 14 bases between them. The CDR3 totals 14 residues. Germline CDR1 is LNHDA and CDR2 is SQIVND (reference sequence). The CDR3 bases are TGTGCCAGTAGTGTGAGGGCGCGATCCACTGAAGCTTTCTTT. Translation gives CASSVRARSTEAFF.

The chain is built from TRBV4-1 and TRBJ2-6; unclear D gene. The CDR3 sequence is 15 residues long. Trimming pared 7 bases from V and 4 bases from J, leaving 14 bases between. CDR1 and CDR2 from the germline V gene are MGHRA and YSYEKL. The CDR3 spells CASTHTGAGANVLTF. CDR3 coding DNA: TGCGCCAGCACTCATACGGGTGCGGGGGCCAACGTCCTGACTTTC.

This chain links TRBV10-3 with TRBJ1-2; a weak D match, TRBD1 (6 bases). Trimming cost V 6 bases and J 4 bases, with 12 bases left between them. The length of the CDR3 is 13 residues. Germline V gene sequence: CDR1 ENHRY, CDR2 SYGVKD. The CDR3 reads CAIRDSLSYGYTF. The DNA of the CDR3 is TGTGCCATCAGGGACAGTCTGAGCTATGGCTACACCTTC.

V is TRBV9 and J is TRBJ1-2; a weak D match, TRBD1 (6 bases). V lost 7 bases and J lost 4, with 17 bases in between. Germline CDR1 SGDLS, CDR2 YYNGEE. The CDR3 consists of 14 residues. The CDR3 sequence: CASFGSDSLYGYTF. The DNA for the CDR3 is TGTGCCAGCTTCGGTTCGGACAGCCTCTATGGCTACACCTTC.

A few counts support this clone. This chain joins TRBV7-2 and TRBJ2-2, with TRBD2 as a possible D gene (5 bases). The germline V gene has CDR1 SGHTA and CDR2 FQGNSA. The V and J ends lost 3 bases and 0 bases respectively, with 11 bases between them. The CDR3 runs 16 residues. The CDR3 spells CASSFRGPTNTGELFF. The CDR3 bases are TGTGCCAGCAGCTTTCGCGGGCCGACGAACACCGGGGAGCTGTTTTTT. Based on the CDR3 plus reference TRBV7-2 and TRBJ2-2, the full variable domain is GAGVSQSPSNKVTEKGKDVELRCDPISGHTALYWYRQSLGQGLEFLIYFQGNSAPDKSGLPSDRFSAERTGGSVSTLTIQRTQQEDSAVYLCASSFRGPTNTGELFFGEGSRLTVL.

The rearrangement uses TRBV5-1 and TRBJ1-6, with TRBD1 matching 7 bases. The CDR3 extends over 13 amino acids. Unmatched junction bases numbered 6, after V lost 5 bases and J lost 10 bases. Germline V gene lookup returns CDR1 SGHRS and CDR2 YFSETQ. CDR3: CASSLDRASPLHF. DNA for the CDR3: TGCGCCAGCAGTTTAGACAGGGCCTCACCCCTCCACTTT.

This clone was counted a single time. A junction end diverges from the germline sequence, so it may reflect a read error. The gene calls are TRBV9 and TRBJ1-3, with 7 nucleotides matching TRBD1. The CDR3 is 14 residues long. The germline gives CDR1 SGDLS, CDR2 YYNGEE. The CDR3 loop is CASTVGTVGNTIYF. The CDR3, as DNA: TGTGCCAGCACCGTAGGGACAGTTGGAAACACCATATATTTT.

This clone appeared a single time. The rearrangement uses TRBV6-5 and TRBJ2-7, with TRBD1 identical over 8 bases. This CDR3 is built from 14 residues. The germline V gene has CDR1 MNHEY and CDR2 SVGAGI. After removal of 0 bases from V and 9 bases from J, the junction contained 7 bases not matched to a gene. The CDR3 region is CASSYSRTGYRQYF. The DNA of the CDR3 is TGTGCCAGCAGTTACTCTAGGACAGGGTACCGGCAGTACTTC.

V is TRBV5-1 and J is TRBJ2-2, with 10 bases identical to TRBD2. Germline V CDR1 and CDR2: SGHRS, YFSETQ. V lost 4 bases and J lost 4; bases outside the gene matches: 7. This CDR3 is built from 16 residues. The DNA for the CDR3 is TGCGCCAGCAGCCCTACTAGCGGGGAGGCCACCGGGGAGCTGTTTTTT. This translates into CASSPTSGEATGELFF. The full variable domain, with the rest looked up from reference TRBV5-1 and TRBJ2-2, is KAGVTQTPRYLIKTRGQQVTLSCSPISGHRSVSWYQQTPGQGLQFLFEYFSETQRNKGNFPGRFSGRQFSNSRSEMNVSTLELGDSALYLCASSPTSGEATGELFFGEGSRLTVL.

The chain couples TRBV6-4 to TRBJ2-1; D perhaps matches TRBD2 (7 bases). In germline, CDR1 is MRHNA, CDR2 SNTAGT. Trimming stripped 6 bases from V and 5 bases from J, with 20 bases between. The CDR3 runs 16 residues. DNA for the CDR3: TGTGCCAGCAGCCTTCAGGGAGGGGGAGGACACAATGAGCAGTTCTTC. Translation gives CASSLQGGGGHNEQFF.

V and J are TRBV7-2 and TRBJ2-5; a weak D match, TRBD1 (6 bases). Germline loops: CDR1 SGHTA, CDR2 FQGNSA. With 4 bases removed from V and 4 bases from J, the gap between germline ends came to 13 bases. The CDR3 is 14 amino acids. The CDR3 sequence: CASSSYRVRETQYF. In nucleotides, the CDR3 is TGTGCCAGCAGCTCCTACAGGGTCAGAGAGACCCAGTACTTC.

The gene calls are TRBV19 and TRBJ1-2, with TRBD1 matching 7 bases. The CDR3 sequence is 13 residues long. Germline V lookup: CDR1 LNHDA, CDR2 SQIVND (reference sequence). The V and J ends lost 9 bases and 8 bases, in that order; junction bases with no gene match: 12. The CDR3 coding sequence is TGTGCCAGCCGACAGGAGGGGGCGCGAGGCTACACCTTC. This translates into CASRQEGARGYTF.

The rearrangement links TRBV9 to TRBJ2-3; the match to TRBD2 covers 13 bases. The CDR3 length is 16 residues. Per the germline V gene, CDR1 is SGDLS and CDR2 is YYNGEE. Trimming removed 3 bases from V and 3 bases from J; junction bases left unmatched: 4. CDR3: CASSALAGGPTDTQYF. DNA for the CDR3: TGTGCCAGCAGCGCACTAGCGGGGGGGCCGACAGATACGCAGTATTTT.